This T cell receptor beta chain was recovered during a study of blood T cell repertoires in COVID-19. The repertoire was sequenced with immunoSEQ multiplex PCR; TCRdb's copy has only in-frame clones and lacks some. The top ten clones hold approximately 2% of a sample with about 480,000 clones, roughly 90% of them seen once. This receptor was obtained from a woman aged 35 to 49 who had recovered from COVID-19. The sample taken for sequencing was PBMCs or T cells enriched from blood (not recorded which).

The CDR3: CASSQWGTGGIYGYTF. In nucleotides, the CDR3 is TGTGCCAGCAGCCAATGGGGGACAGGGGGCATCTATGGCTACACCTTC. V gene TRBV3-1 (or the pseudogene TRBV3-2) combines with J gene TRBJ1-2, with 12 bases aligning to TRBD1. Trimming took 2 bases from V and 4 from J; bases not matched to a gene: 5. This CDR3 region has 16 residues. Looked up from germline, CDR1 is LGHDT and CDR2 is YNNKEL (reference sequence).